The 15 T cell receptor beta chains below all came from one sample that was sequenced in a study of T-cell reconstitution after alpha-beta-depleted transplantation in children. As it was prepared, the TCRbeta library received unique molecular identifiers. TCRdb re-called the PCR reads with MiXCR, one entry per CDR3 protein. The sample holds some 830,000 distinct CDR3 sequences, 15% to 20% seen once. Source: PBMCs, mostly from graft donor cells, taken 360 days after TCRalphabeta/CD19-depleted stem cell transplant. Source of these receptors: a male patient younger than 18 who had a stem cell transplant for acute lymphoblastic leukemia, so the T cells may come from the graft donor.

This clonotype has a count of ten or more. Here the CDR3 DNA reads TGCAGTGCTAATAGCCATCTAGCGGGGACAGATACGCAGTATTTT. Translated: CSANSHLAGTDTQYF. The chain combines TRBV20-1 with TRBJ2-3; TRBD2 matches at 9 bases. The ends lost 4 bases at V and 3 bases at J; junction bases unmatched: 8. Looked up from germline, CDR1 is DFQATT and CDR2 is SNEGSKA (reference sequence). This CDR3 is 15 amino acids long.

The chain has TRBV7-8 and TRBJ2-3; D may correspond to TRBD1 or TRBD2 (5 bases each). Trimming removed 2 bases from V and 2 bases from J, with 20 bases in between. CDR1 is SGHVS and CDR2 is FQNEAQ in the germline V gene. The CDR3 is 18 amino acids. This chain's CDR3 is CASSLIWPGRKNTDTQYF. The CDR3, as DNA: TGTGCCAGCAGCTTAATTTGGCCGGGACGGAAAAACACAGATACGCAGTATTTT.

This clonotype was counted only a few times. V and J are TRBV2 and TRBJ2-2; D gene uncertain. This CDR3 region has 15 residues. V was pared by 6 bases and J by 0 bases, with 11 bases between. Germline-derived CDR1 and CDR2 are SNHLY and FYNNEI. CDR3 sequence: CASSPDYTNTGELFF. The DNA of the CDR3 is TGTGCCAGCAGCCCCGATTACACGAACACCGGGGAGCTGTTTTTT. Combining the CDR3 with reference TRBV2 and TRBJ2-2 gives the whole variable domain EPEVTQTPSHQVTQMGQEVILRCVPISNHLYFYWYRQILGQKVEFLVSFYNNEISEKSEIFDDQFSVERPDGSNFTLKIRSTKLEDSAMYFCASSPDYTNTGELFFGEGSRLTVL.

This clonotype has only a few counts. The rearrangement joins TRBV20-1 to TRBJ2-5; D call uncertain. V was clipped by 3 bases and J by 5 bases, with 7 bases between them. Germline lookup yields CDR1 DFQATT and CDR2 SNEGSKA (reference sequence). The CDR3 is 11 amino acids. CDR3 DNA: TGCAGTGCTAGGATACGGGAGACCCAGTACTTC. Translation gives CSARIRETQYF.

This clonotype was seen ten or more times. The CDR3 spells CATSRFITGIGETQYF. The CDR3 bases are TGTGCCACCAGCAGATTTATCACAGGGATAGGGGAGACCCAGTACTTC. V usage is TRBV15 and J usage is TRBJ2-5, with D perhaps matching TRBD1 (6 bases). Germline CDR1 reads LNHNV; CDR2 reads YYDKDF (reference sequence). V lost 2 bases and J 5 bases, leaving 18 bases between the germline ends. CDR3 size: 16 residues.

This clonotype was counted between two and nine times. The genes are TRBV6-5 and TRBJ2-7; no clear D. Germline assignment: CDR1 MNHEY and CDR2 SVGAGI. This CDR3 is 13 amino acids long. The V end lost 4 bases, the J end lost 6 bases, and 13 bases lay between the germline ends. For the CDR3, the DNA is TGTGCCAGCAGTTGGAGTTCTCGCGCCGAGCAGTACTTC. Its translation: CASSWSSRAEQYF.

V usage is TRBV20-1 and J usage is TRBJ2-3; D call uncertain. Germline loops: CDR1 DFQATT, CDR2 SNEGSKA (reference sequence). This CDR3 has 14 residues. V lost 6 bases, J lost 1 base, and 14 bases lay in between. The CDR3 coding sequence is TGCAGTGCGGCCCCTTCCCGGGGCACAGATACGCAGTATTTT. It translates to CSAAPSRGTDTQYF.

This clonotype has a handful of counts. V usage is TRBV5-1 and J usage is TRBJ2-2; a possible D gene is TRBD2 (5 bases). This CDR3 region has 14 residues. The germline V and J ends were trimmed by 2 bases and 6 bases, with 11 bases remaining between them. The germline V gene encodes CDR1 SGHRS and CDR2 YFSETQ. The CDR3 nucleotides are TGCGCCAGCAGCTTCCGGGGAATCTCCGGGGAGCTGTTTTTT. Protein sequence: CASSFRGISGELFF. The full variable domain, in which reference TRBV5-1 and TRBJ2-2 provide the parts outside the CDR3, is KAGVTQTPRYLIKTRGQQVTLSCSPISGHRSVSWYQQTPGQGLQFLFEYFSETQRNKGNFPGRFSGRQFSNSRSEMNVSTLELGDSALYLCASSFRGISGELFFGEGSRLTVL.

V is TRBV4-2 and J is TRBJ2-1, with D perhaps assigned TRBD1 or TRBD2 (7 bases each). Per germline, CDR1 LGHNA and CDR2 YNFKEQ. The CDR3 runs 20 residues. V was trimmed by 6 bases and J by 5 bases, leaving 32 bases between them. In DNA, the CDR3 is TGTGCCAGCAGGGAGCTTGTGGACAGGCCAGGGAGCGGGAAAAACAATGAGCAGTTCTTC. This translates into CASRELVDRPGSGKNNEQFF.

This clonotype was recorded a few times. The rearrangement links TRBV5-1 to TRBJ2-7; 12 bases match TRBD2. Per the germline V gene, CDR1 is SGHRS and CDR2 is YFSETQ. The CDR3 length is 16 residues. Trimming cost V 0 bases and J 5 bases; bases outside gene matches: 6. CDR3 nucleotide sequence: TGCGCCAGCAGCTTGGTAACTAGCGGGAGGTTTCACGAGCAGTACTTC. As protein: CASSLVTSGRFHEQYF.

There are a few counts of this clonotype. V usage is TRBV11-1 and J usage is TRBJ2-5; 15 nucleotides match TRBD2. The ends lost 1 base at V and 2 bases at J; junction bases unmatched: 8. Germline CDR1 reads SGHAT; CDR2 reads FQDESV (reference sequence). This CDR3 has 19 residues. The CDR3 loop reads CASSLEAGTSGRYQETQYF. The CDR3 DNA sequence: TGTGCCAGCAGCTTAGAGGCTGGGACTAGCGGGAGGTATCAAGAGACCCAGTACTTC.

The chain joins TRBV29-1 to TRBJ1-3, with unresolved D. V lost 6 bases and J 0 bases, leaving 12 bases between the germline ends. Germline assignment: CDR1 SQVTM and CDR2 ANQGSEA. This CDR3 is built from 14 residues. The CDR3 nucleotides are TGCAGCGTCTCCGCAGGCTCCTCTGGAAACACCATATATTTT. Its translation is CSVSAGSSGNTIYF.

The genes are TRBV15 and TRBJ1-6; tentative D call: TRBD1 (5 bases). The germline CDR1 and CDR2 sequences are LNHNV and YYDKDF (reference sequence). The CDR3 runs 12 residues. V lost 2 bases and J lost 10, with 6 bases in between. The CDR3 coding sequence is TGTGCCACCAGCAGACAGGGATCACCCCTCCACTTT. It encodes CATSRQGSPLHF.

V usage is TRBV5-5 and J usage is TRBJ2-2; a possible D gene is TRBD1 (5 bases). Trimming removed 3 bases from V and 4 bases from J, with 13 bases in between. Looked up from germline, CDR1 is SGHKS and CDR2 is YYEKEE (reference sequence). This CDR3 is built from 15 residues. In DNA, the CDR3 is TGTGCCAGCAGCTCACAGGCAAAGAGCACCGGGGAGCTGTTTTTT. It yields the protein CASSSQAKSTGELFF.

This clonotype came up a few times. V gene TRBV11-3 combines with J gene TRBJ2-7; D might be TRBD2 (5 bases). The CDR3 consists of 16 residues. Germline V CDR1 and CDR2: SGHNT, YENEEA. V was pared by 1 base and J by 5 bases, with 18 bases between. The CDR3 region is CASSLVTGSERDEQYF. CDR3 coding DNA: TGTGCCAGCAGCTTAGTTACGGGCTCAGAGAGGGACGAGCAGTACTTC.